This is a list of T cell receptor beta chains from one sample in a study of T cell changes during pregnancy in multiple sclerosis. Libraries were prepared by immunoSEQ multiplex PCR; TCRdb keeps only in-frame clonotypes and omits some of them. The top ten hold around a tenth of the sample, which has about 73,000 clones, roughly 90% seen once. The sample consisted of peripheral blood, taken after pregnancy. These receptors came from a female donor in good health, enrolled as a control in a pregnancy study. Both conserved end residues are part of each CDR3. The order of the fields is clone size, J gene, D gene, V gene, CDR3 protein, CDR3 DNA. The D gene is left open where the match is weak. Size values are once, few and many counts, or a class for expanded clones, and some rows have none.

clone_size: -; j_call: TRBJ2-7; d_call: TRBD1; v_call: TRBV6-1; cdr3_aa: CASYRDRGYEQYF; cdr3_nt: TGTGCCAGCTACCGGGACAGAGGCTACGAGCAGTACTTC
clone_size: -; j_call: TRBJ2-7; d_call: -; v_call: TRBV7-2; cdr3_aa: CASSFSRGGYEQYF; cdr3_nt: TGTGCCAGCAGCTTTTCGAGGGGAGGCTACGAGCAGTACTTC
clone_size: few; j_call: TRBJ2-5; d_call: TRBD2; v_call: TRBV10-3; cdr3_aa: CATRRGTSGSSETQYF; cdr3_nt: TGTGCCACCCGTCGGGGGACTAGCGGGAGTTCGGAGACCCAGTACTTC
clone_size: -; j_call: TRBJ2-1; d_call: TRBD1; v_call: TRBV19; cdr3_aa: CASIPGTGSYNEQFF; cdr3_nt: TGTGCCAGTATTCCCGGGACAGGCTCCTACAATGAGCAGTTCTTC
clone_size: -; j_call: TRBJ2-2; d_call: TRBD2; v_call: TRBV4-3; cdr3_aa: CASSQAGGNTGELFF; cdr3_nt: TGCGCCAGCAGCCAAGCGGGGGGGAACACCGGGGAGCTGTTTTTT
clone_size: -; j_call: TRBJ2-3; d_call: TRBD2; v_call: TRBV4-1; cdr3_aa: CASSQTSGGAGPTDTQYF; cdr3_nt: TGCGCCAGCAGCCAAACTAGCGGGGGGGCCGGTCCCACAGATACGCAGTATTTT
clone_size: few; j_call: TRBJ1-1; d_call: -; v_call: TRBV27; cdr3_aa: CASRPGFGTEAFF; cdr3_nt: TGTGCCAGCAGACCGGGGTTTGGCACTGAAGCTTTCTTT
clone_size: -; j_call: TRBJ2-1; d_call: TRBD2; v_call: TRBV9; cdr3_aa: CASSVELRGVSYNEQFF; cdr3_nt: TGTGCCAGCAGCGTAGAATTGCGGGGGGTGTCCTACAATGAGCAGTTCTTC
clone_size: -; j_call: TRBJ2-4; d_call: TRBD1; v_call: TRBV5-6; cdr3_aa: CASSQTGENIQYF; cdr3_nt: TGTGCCAGCAGCCAGACAGGGGAAAACATTCAGTACTTC
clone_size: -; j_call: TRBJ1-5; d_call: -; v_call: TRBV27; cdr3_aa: CASSLAGRGNQPQHF; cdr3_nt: TGTGCCAGCAGTTTAGCAGGCCGCGGCAATCAGCCCCAGCATTTT
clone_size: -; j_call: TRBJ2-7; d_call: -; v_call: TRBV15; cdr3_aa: CATSRGTTTYEQYF; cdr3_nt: TGTGCCACCAGCAGAGGGACTACCACCTACGAGCAGTACTTC
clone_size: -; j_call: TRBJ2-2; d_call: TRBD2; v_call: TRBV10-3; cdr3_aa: CAIRGTSGVNTGELFF; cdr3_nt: TGTGCCATCAGAGGGACTAGCGGGGTGAACACCGGGGAGCTGTTTTTT
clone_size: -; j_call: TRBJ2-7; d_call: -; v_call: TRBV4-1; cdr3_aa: CASSQDAQGYEQYF; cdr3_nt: TGCGCCAGCAGCCAAGATGCACAGGGCTACGAGCAGTACTTC
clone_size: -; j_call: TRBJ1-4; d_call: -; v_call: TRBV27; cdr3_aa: CASSPESTGLGTNEKLFF; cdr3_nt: TGTGCCAGCAGTCCCGAAAGCACAGGGTTAGGCACTAATGAAAAACTGTTTTTT
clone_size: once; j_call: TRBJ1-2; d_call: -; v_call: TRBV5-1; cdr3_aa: CASSLLPSAGNYGYTF; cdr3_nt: TGCGCCAGCAGCCTTCTACCATCCGCGGGAAACTATGGCTACACCTTC
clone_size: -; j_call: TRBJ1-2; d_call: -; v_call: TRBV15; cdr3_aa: CATSRDLHNRNYGYTF; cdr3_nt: TGTGCCACCAGCAGAGATTTACACAACAGAAACTATGGCTACACCTTC
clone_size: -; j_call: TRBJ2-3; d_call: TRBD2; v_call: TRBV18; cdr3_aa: CASSPLAQGGLKYTQYF; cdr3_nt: TGTGCCAGCTCACCCCTCGCGCAGGGAGGGCTAAAATATACGCAGTATTTT
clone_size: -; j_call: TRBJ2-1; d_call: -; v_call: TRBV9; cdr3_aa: CASSGSQESANEQFF; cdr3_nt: TGTGCCAGCAGCGGATCACAGGAGTCAGCAAATGAGCAGTTCTTC
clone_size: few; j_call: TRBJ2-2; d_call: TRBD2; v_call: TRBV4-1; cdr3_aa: CASSHRTSVNTGELFF; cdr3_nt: TGCGCCAGCAGCCACCGGACTAGCGTGAACACCGGGGAGCTGTTTTTT
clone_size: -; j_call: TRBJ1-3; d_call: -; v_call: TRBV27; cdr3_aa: CASSLNFDSGNTIYF; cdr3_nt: TGTGCCAGCAGTTTAAATTTCGACAGTGGAAACACCATATATTTT
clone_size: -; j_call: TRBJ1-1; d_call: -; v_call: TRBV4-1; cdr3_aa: CASSPRTPQVNTEAFF; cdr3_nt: TGCGCCAGCAGCCCGCGAACCCCCCAAGTTAACACTGAAGCTTTCTTT
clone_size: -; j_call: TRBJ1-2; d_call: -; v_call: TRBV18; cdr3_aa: CASSPPGAANYGYTF; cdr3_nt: TGTGCCAGCTCACCACCGGGGGCGGCTAACTATGGCTACACCTTC
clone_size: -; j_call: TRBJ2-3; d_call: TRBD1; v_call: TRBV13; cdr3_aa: CASSLEGTGGFKLTDTQYF; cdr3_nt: TGTGCCAGCAGCTTAGAGGGGACAGGGGGCTTTAAGCTCACAGATACGCAGTATTTT